A selection of T cell receptor beta chains follows, all from one sample in a study of high-grade serous ovarian cancer treatment subgroups. Profiled with immunoSEQ multiplex PCR; TCRdb holds only in-frame clones, not every one. The sample holds some 27,000 clones, approximately 79% seen once. The sample comprised tumor tissue. The receptors were gathered from a human donor with high-grade serous ovarian cancer. Each CDR3 is given with its conserved first and last residue. Fields, in order: J gene, D gene, V gene, CDR3 length, CDR3 protein. D genes are given only for firm matches.

j_gene: TRBJ2-1
d_gene: TRBD2
v_gene: TRBV15
len: 16
CDR3aa: CATSRASGGRTSEQFF

j_gene: TRBJ2-1
d_gene: TRBD2
v_gene: TRBV27
len: 16
CDR3aa: CASSSLGPSGSREQFF

j_gene: TRBJ2-1
d_gene: .
v_gene: TRBV2
len: 15
CDR3aa: CASSVAHSSYNEQFF

j_gene: TRBJ1-1
d_gene: .
v_gene: TRBV5-5
len: 15
CDR3aa: CASSLVSQMNTEAFF

j_gene: TRBJ2-7
d_gene: .
v_gene: TRBV6-1
len: 14
CDR3aa: CASRARGSLNEQYF

j_gene: TRBJ2-1
d_gene: TRBD2
v_gene: TRBV2
len: 14
CDR3aa: CASRSGLALNEQFF

j_gene: TRBJ2-1
d_gene: .
v_gene: TRBV6-1
len: 14
CDR3aa: CASSPGRSGRWQFF

j_gene: TRBJ2-1
d_gene: .
v_gene: TRBV27
len: 13
CDR3aa: CASAISSYNEQFF

j_gene: TRBJ2-7
d_gene: .
v_gene: TRBV5-4
len: 14
CDR3aa: CASSLQGGPREQYF

j_gene: TRBJ1-1
d_gene: .
v_gene: TRBV29-1
len: 14
CDR3aa: CSVDRDGGRTEAFF

j_gene: TRBJ1-1
d_gene: .
v_gene: TRBV28
len: 15
CDR3aa: CASTSTDTMNTEAFF

j_gene: TRBJ1-2
d_gene: .
v_gene: TRBV6-5
len: 13
CDR3aa: CASSYSRLYGYTF

j_gene: TRBJ1-2
d_gene: .
v_gene: TRBV6-5
len: 15
CDR3aa: CASRRAGARTGGYTF

j_gene: TRBJ1-1
d_gene: .
v_gene: TRBV30
len: 13
CDR3aa: CAWSARTGKGAFF

j_gene: TRBJ2-7
d_gene: .
v_gene: TRBV14
len: 15
CDR3aa: CASSPKGRGAREQYF

j_gene: TRBJ2-3
d_gene: .
v_gene: TRBV7-3
len: 15
CDR3aa: CASSSGRGRSDTQYF

j_gene: TRBJ2-7
d_gene: .
v_gene: TRBV6-5
len: 13
CDR3aa: CASMRGHPYEQYF

j_gene: TRBJ2-1
d_gene: TRBD2
v_gene: TRBV28
len: 13
CDR3aa: CASGSGRVAEQFF

j_gene: TRBJ1-1
d_gene: .
v_gene: TRBV6-6
len: 14
CDR3aa: CASSYATGITEAFF

j_gene: TRBJ2-5
d_gene: .
v_gene: TRBV6-1
len: 14
CDR3aa: CASSGGQLQETQYF

j_gene: TRBJ1-2
d_gene: TRBD1
v_gene: TRBV18
len: 15
CDR3aa: CASSPAGQGNYGYTF

j_gene: TRBJ2-7
d_gene: .
v_gene: TRBV4-1
len: 15
CDR3aa: CASSQESTFGYEQYF

j_gene: TRBJ1-1
d_gene: .
v_gene: TRBV5-1
len: 15
CDR3aa: CASSSPESLNTEAFF

j_gene: TRBJ2-2
d_gene: .
v_gene: TRBV5-6
len: 14
CDR3aa: CASSFGPGTGELFF

j_gene: TRBJ2-7
d_gene: TRBD2
v_gene: TRBV6-1
len: 17
CDR3aa: CASSALFLAGTSYEQYF

j_gene: TRBJ1-4
d_gene: .
v_gene: TRBV4-1
len: 12
CDR3aa: CASSQDSEKLFF

j_gene: TRBJ2-1
d_gene: .
v_gene: TRBV19
len: 15
CDR3aa: CASSMEGVSYNEQFF

j_gene: TRBJ2-3
d_gene: TRBD1
v_gene: TRBV6-5
len: 14
CDR3aa: CASSSQGVLGVQYF

j_gene: TRBJ2-7
d_gene: TRBD2
v_gene: TRBV28
len: 14
CDR3aa: CASSLISGIREQYF

j_gene: TRBJ1-2
d_gene: .
v_gene: TRBV6-6
len: 13
CDR3aa: CASSPGPDYGYTF

j_gene: TRBJ2-3
d_gene: TRBD2
v_gene: TRBV30
len: 15
CDR3aa: CAWSKGLRAADTQYF

j_gene: TRBJ2-7
d_gene: .
v_gene: TRBV25-1
len: 14
CDR3aa: CASSELGGRVEQYF

j_gene: TRBJ2-5
d_gene: TRBD2
v_gene: TRBV7-9
len: 12
CDR3aa: CASGRGQETQYF

j_gene: TRBJ1-3
d_gene: .
v_gene: TRBV18
len: 16
CDR3aa: CASSPTQQGAGNTIYF

j_gene: TRBJ2-7
d_gene: .
v_gene: TRBV6-1
len: 16
CDR3aa: CASSEADSPLSYEQYF

j_gene: TRBJ2-1
d_gene: TRBD2
v_gene: TRBV2
len: 14
CDR3aa: CASSEALAVNEQFF

j_gene: TRBJ1-4
d_gene: .
v_gene: TRBV6-6
len: 15
CDR3aa: CASSTTGSTNEKLFF

j_gene: TRBJ2-7
d_gene: TRBD2
v_gene: TRBV6-4
len: 15
CDR3aa: CASSDGTSGSGEQYF

j_gene: TRBJ2-1
d_gene: .
v_gene: TRBV5-1
len: 14
CDR3aa: CASSPGRTDNEQFF

j_gene: TRBJ2-4
d_gene: .
v_gene: TRBV9
len: 17
CDR3aa: CASSASGTPLAKNIQYF

j_gene: TRBJ2-1
d_gene: TRBD1
v_gene: TRBV9
len: 13
CDR3aa: CASRPQGDNEQFF

j_gene: TRBJ2-5
d_gene: .
v_gene: TRBV5-6
len: 11
CDR3aa: CASSIKETQYF

j_gene: TRBJ1-2
d_gene: .
v_gene: TRBV30
len: 14
CDR3aa: CAWSVQGWNYGYTF

j_gene: TRBJ2-1
d_gene: .
v_gene: TRBV6-1
len: 14
CDR3aa: CASSLGGRINEQFF

j_gene: TRBJ1-1
d_gene: TRBD1
v_gene: TRBV28
len: 13
CDR3aa: CASSLRQGAGAFF

j_gene: TRBJ2-5
d_gene: .
v_gene: TRBV6-5
len: 15
CDR3aa: CASSYSIRALGVQYF

j_gene: TRBJ1-5
d_gene: .
v_gene: TRBV29-1
len: 12
CDR3aa: CSVGGGNQPQHF

j_gene: TRBJ2-7
d_gene: TRBD2
v_gene: TRBV5-6
len: 17
CDR3aa: CASSLGVNPSGSYEQYF

j_gene: TRBJ1-2
d_gene: .
v_gene: TRBV6-5
len: 12
CDR3aa: CASSSSSYGYTF

j_gene: TRBJ1-2
d_gene: .
v_gene: TRBV28
len: 15
CDR3aa: CASSLSNRRTYGYTF

j_gene: TRBJ1-4
d_gene: .
v_gene: TRBV19
len: 13
CDR3aa: CASSPRAGRGLFF

j_gene: TRBJ1-3
d_gene: .
v_gene: TRBV2
len: 16
CDR3aa: CASSELEGSSGNTIYF

j_gene: TRBJ1-2
d_gene: .
v_gene: TRBV28
len: 15
CDR3aa: CASSSPSGAGYGYTF

j_gene: TRBJ2-7
d_gene: .
v_gene: TRBV28
len: 14
CDR3aa: CASRSGVEVREQYF

j_gene: TRBJ1-2
d_gene: .
v_gene: TRBV29-1
len: 14
CDR3aa: CSVTLSGQGYGYTF

j_gene: TRBJ2-5
d_gene: .
v_gene: TRBV11-2
len: 14
CDR3aa: CASRPSGARETQYF

j_gene: TRBJ2-5
d_gene: TRBD2
v_gene: TRBV6-4
len: 17
CDR3aa: CASSYSVLAGGQETQYF

j_gene: TRBJ2-5
d_gene: TRBD2
v_gene: TRBV15
len: 15
CDR3aa: CATSRDTSGGQEQYF

j_gene: TRBJ1-1
d_gene: TRBD1
v_gene: TRBV29-1
len: 13
CDR3aa: CSAQGGMNTEAFF